The clone carrying this TCR beta chain has a count of ten or more. What it binds is not known. Using unique molecular identifiers, the investigators prepared the TCRbeta library. TCRdb reprocessed the PCR reads via MiXCR and lists one record per CDR3 protein. This table has under 50,000 distinct CDR3 sequences, 9.2% appearing once. These data belong to a study of T-cell reconstitution after alpha-beta-depleted transplantation in children. Findings of the study overall: Fresh T-cell production supplied most of the T-cell counts and diversity seen one year after transplant. TCRbeta diversity was high at day 60 in some patients (a result of surviving recipient T cells and thymic progenitors).

The CDR3 runs to 14 residues. Germline-derived CDR1 and CDR2 are SGHRS and YFSETQ. With 0 bases removed from V and 3 bases from J, the gap between germline ends came to 7 bases. The starting material was PBMCs, mostly from graft donor cells, obtained 60 days after TCRalphabeta/CD19-depleted stem cell transplant. This clonotype was sampled from a male patient aged 2-15 years who had a stem cell transplant for chronic granulomatous disease, so the T cells may come from the graft donor. This rearrangement joins TRBV5-1 to TRBJ1-5, with D maybe TRBD1 (5 bases). Written as DNA, the CDR3 is TGCGCCAGCAGCTTGGAAGGGGACAATCAGCCCCAGCATTTT. Protein sequence: CASSLEGDNQPQHF.